Presented here are 5 T cell receptor beta chains from one specimen sequenced in a study of OX40 agonist ivuxolimab in advanced cancers. Generated by immunoSEQ multiplex PCR, the TCRdb table keeps only in-frame clones and is missing some. Among under 85,000 clones listed, 80% to 90% were seen once. The input for sequencing was CD4+ or CD8+ T cells sorted from blood, taken in a trial of the OX40 agonist ivuxolimab. These TCRs come from an adult with an advanced solid tumor such as melanoma, head and neck, liver or kidney cancer.

V usage is TRBV18 and J usage is TRBJ2-1, with no clear D. This CDR3 is 16 amino acids long. V gave up 2 bases and J gave up 0 bases, with 11 bases separating them. CDR1 KGHSH and CDR2 LQKENI come from the germline V gene. CDR3 sequence: CASSPSEGGSYNEQFF. CDR3 in DNA: TGTGCCAGCTCACCATCGGAAGGTGGCTCCTACAATGAGCAGTTCTTC.

The chain joins TRBV6-1 to TRBJ2-7, with D uncertain. V was clipped by 7 bases and J by 4 bases, with 17 bases between them. CDR1 is MNHNS and CDR2 is SASEGT in the germline V gene. The CDR3 runs to 14 residues. In DNA, the CDR3 is TGTGCCAGCACCGACCGTCCCACCCAATACGAGCAGTACTTC. Translating gives CASTDRPTQYEQYF.

The V gene is TRBV29-1, the J gene TRBJ2-3; TRBD1 matches at 8 bases. V was pared by 7 bases and J by 4 bases, with 7 bases of the junction left unmatched. CDR1 is SQVTM, CDR2 ANQGSEA, per germline. This CDR3 region has 13 residues. As DNA, the CDR3 is TGCAGCGCCGAAAGACAGGGGTCAGATACGCAGTATTTT. Protein: CSAERQGSDTQYF.

The V gene is TRBV7-9, the J gene TRBJ2-3; 9 bases fit TRBD2. Looked up from germline, CDR1 is SEHNR and CDR2 is FQNEAQ (reference sequence). The CDR3 is 15 amino acids. V shed 1 base and J 1 base; nucleotides not matched to a gene: 0. CDR3 protein: CASSLGTSGTDTQYF. As DNA, the CDR3 is TGTGCCAGCAGCTTAGGGACTAGCGGCACAGATACGCAGTATTTT.

CDR3 bases: TGTGCCAGCAGTTCCCCAACAGGGGTAGCTTTCTTT. It is translated as CASSSPTGVAFF. J is TRBJ1-1 and V is TRBV28; 7 nucleotides align to TRBD1. CDR1 is MDHEN, CDR2 SYDVKM, per germline. The CDR3 is made up of 12 amino acids. After removal of 4 bases from V and 10 bases from J, the junction contained 6 bases not matched to a gene.